This T cell receptor (beta chain) was captured in a study of PD-1 blockade in classical Hodgkin lymphoma (dated by TCRdb to about 2020). Regarding the research as a whole: Nivolumab dosing was 3 mg/kg intravenously every 2 weeks, continuing until either disease progression or unacceptable toxicity. The study used TCR beta sequencing and CyTOF to define a peripheral blood immune signature of response to PD-1 blockade in classical Hodgkin lymphoma.

The CDR3 spans 16 residues, from the cysteine through the phenylalanine. CDR3 DNA only is kept here, 48 bases in frame from base 1. According to the germline V gene, CDR1 reads SGHVS and CDR2 reads FNYEAQ. Trimming leaves V shorter by 3 bases and J shorter by 2 bases, with the junction holding 7 bases beyond the gene matches. Results the study describes overall, beyond this receptor: Baseline TCR diversity was reported to be lower in newly diagnosed patients than in healthy donors, and even lower in relapsed/refractory patients. Only a single clinical trial cohort was studied, and what caused the repertoire differences, possibly disease activity or prior therapy, remained undefined. By C4D1, a significant rise was seen in CD4+ TCR diversity but not in CD8+ TCR diversity (p=0.0027 vs p=0.16), and the rise was most apparent among complete responders (p=0.02). Baseline diversity similar to that of newly diagnosed patients was observed in trial patients achieving complete response, whereas significantly lower diversity was observed in partial responders and progressors. Patients starting nivolumab less than 1 year after ASCT had lower diversity and were excluded from later analyses to avoid confounding by immune reconstitution.

This clone was detected only once. The antigen this receptor binds is unknown. Base quality data are lacking; no much larger clone is found one base away. This specimen's time point label, interpreted: cycle 2 day 1 (C2D1) of nivolumab. Every trial patient had relapsed following autologous stem cell transplantation, and prior brentuximab vedotin exposure was what differed among cohorts A, B and C. The trial cohort was composed of 56 patients with relapsed/refractory classical Hodgkin lymphoma, for whom complete response, partial response or progressive disease was recorded as best overall response. Single-agent nivolumab was administered to trial patients in the multi-cohort phase II CheckMate 205 trial. An independent review committee assessed best overall response using the 2007 International Working Group response criteria. Trial PBMCs were collected immediately before nivolumab initiation (C1D1) and during therapy at cycle 2 day 1 and cycle 4 day 1. Peripheral blood was collected in 8 mL Vacutainer Cell Preparation Tubes, from which PBMCs were isolated by centrifugation and then cryopreserved.

Genomic DNA was isolated using the Qiagen DNeasy kit from unsorted PBMCs as well as from negatively selected CD4+ and CD8+ fractions. Amplification of TCR beta CDR3 regions was done by immunoSEQ multiplex PCR with primers that anneal to V and J segments. A synthetic immune receptor repertoire was used to minimize amplification bias, and remaining bias was computationally removed after sequencing. The authors' analysis ran thus. Custom Python scripts were used to quantify repertoire diversity as the Shannon entropy index. Unsorted, CD4+ and CD8+ repertoires were examined separately, except in combined analyses, for which CD4+ and CD8+ sequences were merged in silico. Clonal expansion was defined as a frequency increase of at least 2-fold after treatment compared with C1D1, and clones undetected at baseline were assigned a pseudocount of 0.5. Clones with 0 or 1 copy at C1D1 were classified as singleton clones, and clones with 2 or more copies were classified as non-singleton clones. Clones expanded in unsorted samples were annotated as CD4+, CD8+ or unknown by matching protein sequences in sorted samples from the same patient. Diversity changes from C1D1 to C4D1 were tested in paired samples using Wilcoxon tests. The table was pulled from immuneACCESS by TCRdb, which kept in-frame rearrangements only. Such tables lose some clones; where checked, under half of the loss comes from unresolved V genes, and the rest has no known cause. V and J calls and clone size come straight from that table; D and trimming were deduced from the DNA. This sample holds more than 140,000 clones; just under 80% were observed only once. Clones ranked in the top ten supply roughly 9.2% of the sample.

The specimen was peripheral blood mononuclear cells (PBMCs), collected before the second cycle of nivolumab. This chain joins TRBV7-6 to TRBJ2-3; 8 of the junction bases match TRBD2. The clonotype originates from a human donor with classical Hodgkin lymphoma. The DNA sequence is as follows: TGTGCCAGCAGCTTCAGGGGAGCGGGGGCCACAGATACGCAGTATTTT. The translation is CASSFRGAGATDTQYF.